The 24 T cell receptor beta chains below come from one sample, sequenced in a study of shared clonotypes between healthy human individuals. Sequencing was performed with immunoSEQ multiplex PCR; in TCRdb, only in-frame clones are kept and a portion is missing. The sample contains some 350,000 clones, less than 85% of which appear only once. Sequenced input: memory CD4+ T cells sorted from blood. Subset: CD45RA-negative fraction. All receptors come from a man aged 30 to 39 in good health.

J is TRBJ1-2 and V is TRBV5-4; perhaps TRBD1 as D (5 bases). With 4 bases removed from V and 3 bases from J, the gap between germline ends came to 7 bases. The length of the CDR3 is 12 residues. CDR1 and CDR2 (germline): SGHNT, YYREEE (reference sequence). The DNA of the CDR3 is TGTGCCAGCAGCGAAGGGGACTATGGCTACACCTTC. Its protein is CASSEGDYGYTF.

This chain uses TRBV5-4 with TRBJ2-1; D is undetermined. The V and J ends lost 0 bases and 7 bases respectively, with 14 bases between them. Germline CDR1 and CDR2: SGHNT and YYREEE (reference sequence). The CDR3 spans 15 residues. The CDR3 DNA sequence: TGTGCCAGCAGCTTGGAATATTGGAGTACTAATGAGCAGTTCTTC. It encodes CASSLEYWSTNEQFF.

Here the CDR3 reads CASSSDGYEQYF. DNA for the CDR3: TGTGCCAGCAGTTCGGACGGCTACGAGCAGTACTTC. The J gene is TRBJ2-7, the V gene TRBV2, with D uncertain. This CDR3 is built from 12 residues. Germline-derived CDR1 and CDR2 are SNHLY and FYNNEI. V was trimmed by 5 bases and J by 3 bases, leaving 8 bases between them.

This chain uses TRBV29-1 with TRBJ2-7; D might be TRBD1 (6 bases). Trimming pared 6 bases from V and 5 bases from J, leaving 11 bases between. This CDR3 has 11 residues. Germline CDR1 and CDR2: SQVTM and ANQGSEA. This CDR3 is CSVRTDDEQYF. In DNA form, the CDR3 reads TGCAGCGTCAGGACAGACGACGAGCAGTACTTC.

The chain has TRBV7-9 and TRBJ1-2; D gene ambiguous. The CDR3 consists of 13 residues. CDR1 is SEHNR, CDR2 FQNEAQ, per germline (reference sequence). The V and J ends lost 2 bases and 2 bases respectively, with 6 bases between them. CDR3 DNA sequence: TGTGCCAGCAGCTTATTCGGGAACTATGGCTACACCTTC. Translation gives CASSLFGNYGYTF. The full variable domain, its missing parts supplied by reference TRBV7-9 and TRBJ1-2, is DTGVSQNPRHKITKRGQNVTFRCDPISEHNRLYWYRQTLGQGPEFLTYFQNEAQLEKSRLLSDRFSAERPKGSFSTLEIQRTEQGDSAMYLCASSLFGNYGYTFGSGTRLTVV.

This chain uses TRBV7-8 with TRBJ2-7, with 7 bases fitting TRBD1. The CDR3 is 13 residues long. Germline V gives CDR1 SGHVS, CDR2 FQNEAQ. Trimming at V came to 5 bases and at J to 6 bases, leaving 7 bases not matched to a gene. Written as DNA, the CDR3 is TGTGCCAGCAGCCATGGGACAGTTGCCGAGCAGTACTTC. It yields the protein CASSHGTVAEQYF.

The chain is built from TRBV5-1 and TRBJ1-1; 12 bases match TRBD1. Germline V gene data show CDR1 as SGHRS and CDR2 as YFSETQ. The CDR3 is 18 amino acids. V lost 4 bases, J lost 0 bases, and 10 bases stayed unmatched. The CDR3 bases are TGCGCCAGCAGCGCATTGCCGGGACAGGGGGCCTTGAACACTGAAGCTTTCTTT. Protein: CASSALPGQGALNTEAFF.

The V gene is TRBV5-1, the J gene TRBJ2-5; D gene ambiguous. Germline loops: CDR1 SGHRS, CDR2 YFSETQ. The CDR3 consists of 13 residues. Deletions cut 4 bases from V and 4 bases from J, with 11 bases between. CDR3 region: CASSVQTRETQYF. As DNA, the CDR3 is TGCGCCAGCAGCGTGCAAACGAGAGAGACCCAGTACTTC. Full variable domain (rest looked up from reference TRBV5-1 and TRBJ2-5): KAGVTQTPRYLIKTRGQQVTLSCSPISGHRSVSWYQQTPGQGLQFLFEYFSETQRNKGNFPGRFSGRQFSNSRSEMNVSTLELGDSALYLCASSVQTRETQYFGPGTRLLVL.

V and J are TRBV15 and TRBJ2-1; TRBD1 matches 9 bases. Trimming removed 8 bases from V and 7 bases from J; junction bases left unmatched: 15. Germline V gene lookup returns CDR1 LNHNV and CDR2 YYDKDF (reference sequence). The CDR3 has 16 amino acids. CDR3: CATSWDRSGTGNEQFF. CDR3 DNA sequence: TGTGCCACCTCATGGGATAGAAGCGGGACAGGGAATGAGCAGTTCTTC.

This clone was counted between two and nine times. The chain employs TRBV7-6 and TRBJ1-5; D unclear. Deletions cut 5 bases from V and 8 bases from J, with 10 bases between. The CDR3 has 12 amino acids. Germline V CDR1 and CDR2: SGHVS, FNYEAQ. CDR3 loop: CASSRIGEPQHF. CDR3 DNA: TGTGCCAGCAGCCGAATTGGAGAGCCCCAGCATTTT.

The chain links TRBV28 to TRBJ1-1, with D unresolved. There are 15 residues in the CDR3. CDR1 MDHEN and CDR2 SYDVKM come from the germline V gene. Trimming left V 7 bases short and J 0 bases short, with 15 bases between. The DNA of the CDR3 is TGTGCCAGCACCCAGACGGTAGGAATGAACACTGAAGCTTTCTTT. It yields the protein CASTQTVGMNTEAFF.

The CDR3 DNA sequence: TGCGCCAGAAACCGGGACAGCAAAAGCACAGATACGCAGTATTTT. It yields the protein CARNRDSKSTDTQYF. The V and J genes are TRBV4-3 and TRBJ2-3, with 7 bases identical to TRBD1. This CDR3 contains 15 residues. The germline gives CDR1 LGHNA, CDR2 YSLEER. The trim removed 9 bases at V and 0 bases at J, leaving 9 bases unmatched.

This clone has a handful of counts. V usage is TRBV7-9 and J usage is TRBJ2-7; TRBD1 matches at 10 bases. Per the germline V gene, CDR1 is SEHNR and CDR2 is FQNEAQ (reference sequence). The CDR3 runs 14 residues. V was pared by 5 bases and J by 5 bases, with 6 bases of the junction left unmatched. CDR3 in amino acids: CASSPRTGGHEQYF. In nucleotides, the CDR3 is TGTGCCAGCAGCCCCCGGACAGGGGGACACGAGCAGTACTTC. Filled out from reference TRBV7-9 and TRBJ2-7, the complete variable domain reads DTGVSQNPRHKITKRGQNVTFRCDPISEHNRLYWYRQTLGQGPEFLTYFQNEAQLEKSRLLSDRFSAERPKGSFSTLEIQRTEQGDSAMYLCASSPRTGGHEQYFGPGTRLTVT.

This clone has a handful of counts. This rearrangement joins TRBV7-9 to TRBJ2-1, with 9 bases identical to TRBD1. Germline V gene sequence: CDR1 SEHNR, CDR2 FQNEAQ (reference sequence). With 5 bases clipped from V and 7 bases from J, the junction kept 6 bases outside the gene matches. This CDR3 contains 14 residues. The CDR3 nucleotides read TGTGCCAGCAGCGGCGGGACAGGGAGAAATGAGCAGTTCTTC. This gives the protein CASSGGTGRNEQFF.

This clone was counted a single time. This sequence joins TRBV9 and TRBJ1-1; 10 nucleotides align to TRBD1. The germline V gene encodes CDR1 SGDLS and CDR2 YYNGEE. With 0 bases clipped from V and 4 bases from J, the junction kept 6 bases outside the gene matches. This CDR3 has 16 residues. The CDR3 DNA sequence: TGTGCCAGCAGCGTAGGACAGGGGGCAGGGACCACTGAAGCTTTCTTT. Amino acids: CASSVGQGAGTTEAFF. The full variable domain, its missing parts supplied by reference TRBV9 and TRBJ1-1, is DSGVTQTPKHLITATGQRVTLRCSPRSGDLSVYWYQQSLDQGLQFLIQYYNGEERAKGNILERFSAQQFPDLHSELNLSSLELGDSALYFCASSVGQGAGTTEAFFGQGTRLTVV.

The genes are TRBV7-9 and TRBJ2-5; D not certain. The CDR3 runs to 19 residues. V was clipped by 2 bases and J by 2 bases, with 24 bases between them. CDR1 is SEHNR and CDR2 is FQNEAQ in the germline V gene (reference sequence). This CDR3 is CASSLRGSTWRENQETQYF. CDR3 in DNA: TGTGCCAGCAGCTTAAGAGGTTCGACGTGGCGAGAGAATCAAGAGACCCAGTACTTC.

This clone has just one count. The chain employs TRBV5-1 and TRBJ1-2; the D gene is possibly TRBD1 (6 bases). The germline V gene has CDR1 SGHRS and CDR2 YFSETQ. Trimming took off 0 bases at V and 4 bases at J, with 16 bases between the two ends. The CDR3 contains 16 residues. The CDR3 nucleotides are TGCGCCAGCAGCTTGGGTGGGGGGCGAGCATCCTATGGCTACACCTTC. Protein sequence: CASSLGGGRASYGYTF.

The CDR3 DNA is TGCGCCAGCAGCTTGGCTTTCGCCTCTGGGGCCAACGTCCTGACTTTC. Translation gives CASSLAFASGANVLTF. The genes are TRBV5-1 and TRBJ2-6; no definite D call. The germline gives CDR1 SGHRS, CDR2 YFSETQ. Trimming took off 0 bases at V and 0 bases at J, with 7 bases between the two ends. This CDR3 comprises 16 residues. The full variable domain, in which reference TRBV5-1 and TRBJ2-6 provide the parts outside the CDR3, is KAGVTQTPRYLIKTRGQQVTLSCSPISGHRSVSWYQQTPGQGLQFLFEYFSETQRNKGNFPGRFSGRQFSNSRSEMNVSTLELGDSALYLCASSLAFASGANVLTFGAGSRLTVL.

This rearrangement joins TRBV7-9 to TRBJ2-5; 7 nucleotides line up with TRBD1. CDR3 length: 14 residues. With V trimmed by 3 bases and J by 4 bases, 5 bases remained unmatched. Germline CDR1 is SEHNR and CDR2 is FQNEAQ (reference sequence). CDR3 amino acids: CASSLKTGPETQYF. The CDR3 DNA reads as TGTGCCAGCAGCTTGAAGACAGGGCCAGAGACCCAGTACTTC.

V and J are TRBV5-1 and TRBJ1-1, with D unresolved. V dropped 5 bases and J dropped 5 bases, with 16 bases sitting between them. Per germline, CDR1 SGHRS and CDR2 YFSETQ. The CDR3 is 14 residues long. The CDR3 here is CASRSGSGQTEAFF. The CDR3 DNA follows: TGCGCCAGCAGATCCGGGAGCGGGCAGACTGAAGCTTTCTTT.

The chain couples TRBV5-1 to TRBJ2-1; 9 nucleotides agree with TRBD2. This CDR3 comprises 16 residues. CDR1 SGHRS and CDR2 YFSETQ come from the germline V gene. The V segment lost 4 bases and the J segment 0 bases; nucleotides outside the gene matches: 5. CDR3 DNA: TGCGCCAGCAGCGCTAGCGGGACTAACTCCTACAATGAGCAGTTCTTC. Protein product: CASSASGTNSYNEQFF.

V usage is TRBV2 and J usage is TRBJ1-1; no clear D. The CDR3 sequence is 15 residues long. Trimming left V 4 bases short and J 3 bases short, with 15 bases between. The germline CDR1 and CDR2 sequences are SNHLY and FYNNEI. The CDR3 sequence is CASSGYLTVDTEAFF. The CDR3 DNA is TGTGCCAGCAGTGGATACTTGACGGTGGACACTGAAGCTTTCTTT.

The CDR3 is CASSAPEGVGYTF. CDR3 sequence (DNA): TGTGCCAGCAGCGCCCCAGAGGGGGTTGGCTACACCTTC. The gene calls are TRBV5-5 and TRBJ1-2; a weak D match, TRBD1 (6 bases). CDR1 is SGHKS, CDR2 YYEKEE, per germline (reference sequence). Trimming stripped 4 bases from V and 7 bases from J, with 14 bases between. The CDR3 totals 13 residues.

The rearrangement uses TRBV18 and TRBJ1-1, with 7 bases fitting TRBD1. Trimming cost V 2 bases and J 1 base; bases outside gene matches: 4. Germline V gene data show CDR1 as KGHSH and CDR2 as LQKENI. The CDR3 covers 15 residues. The CDR3: CASSPSTGENTEAFF. In DNA, the CDR3 is TGTGCCAGCTCACCATCCACAGGGGAGAACACTGAAGCTTTCTTT.